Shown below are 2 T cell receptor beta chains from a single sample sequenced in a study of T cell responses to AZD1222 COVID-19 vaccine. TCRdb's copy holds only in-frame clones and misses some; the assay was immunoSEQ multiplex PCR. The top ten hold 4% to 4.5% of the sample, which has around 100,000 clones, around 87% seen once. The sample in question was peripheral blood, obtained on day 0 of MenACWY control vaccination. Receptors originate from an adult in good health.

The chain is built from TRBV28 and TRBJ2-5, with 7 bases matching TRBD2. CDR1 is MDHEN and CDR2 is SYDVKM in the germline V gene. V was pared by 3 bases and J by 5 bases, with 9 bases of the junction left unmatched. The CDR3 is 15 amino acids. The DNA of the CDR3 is TGTGCCAGCAGTTTGGGCGGACTAGTGATGGAGACCCAGTACTTC. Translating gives CASSLGGLVMETQYF.

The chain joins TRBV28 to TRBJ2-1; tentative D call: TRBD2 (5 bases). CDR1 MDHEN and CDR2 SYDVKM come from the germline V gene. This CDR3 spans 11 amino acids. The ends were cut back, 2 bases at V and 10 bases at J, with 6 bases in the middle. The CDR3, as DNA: TGTGCCAGCAGTTTACGACTAGAGCAGTTCTTC. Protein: CASSLRLEQFF. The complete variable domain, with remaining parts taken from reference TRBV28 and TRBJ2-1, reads DVKVTQSSRYLVKRTGEKVFLECVQDMDHENMFWYRQDPGLGLRLIYFSYDVKMKEKGDIPEGYSVSREKKERFSLILESASTNQTSMYLCASSLRLEQFFGPGTRLTVL.